The 15 T cell receptor beta chains below all came from one sample that was sequenced in a study of human thymus T cells. Thymus tissue was removed during corrective cardiac surgery. Generated by immunoSEQ multiplex PCR, the TCRdb table keeps only in-frame clones and is missing some. The sample contains about 130,000 clones, around 94% of which appear only once. Input material: thymus tissue. These receptors were taken from a boy under three years old with a congenital heart defect but otherwise immunologically healthy.

The chain has TRBV29-1 and TRBJ2-7; D is unresolved. The ends were cut back, 7 bases at V and 0 bases at J, with 10 bases in the middle. This CDR3 spans 12 amino acids. The germline V gene has CDR1 SQVTM and CDR2 ANQGSEA. In DNA, the CDR3 is TGCAGCGCGACATTAAACTCCTACGAGCAGTACTTC. It yields the protein CSATLNSYEQYF.

This chain links TRBV28 with TRBJ2-5; TRBD1 aligns across 9 bases. Germline CDR1 is MDHEN and CDR2 is SYDVKM. The CDR3 is 14 residues long. With 10 bases clipped from V and 5 bases from J, the junction kept 11 bases outside the gene matches. The CDR3 here is CAKKQGARMETQYF. CDR3 in DNA: TGTGCCAAAAAACAGGGGGCGCGAATGGAGACCCAGTACTTC.

The V and J genes are TRBV10-2 and TRBJ2-1; TRBD2 matches 10 bases. Germline trimming cut 11 bases from V and 6 bases from J; bases unmatched to any gene: 7. Germline V lookup: CDR1 WSHSY, CDR2 SAAADI. CDR3 length: 13 amino acids. CDR3: CAVSGGPFNEQFF. CDR3 bases: TGCGCCGTTAGCGGGGGGCCCTTCAATGAGCAGTTCTTC.

Of note for this clone: Within the sample, other DNA sequences also encode this same CDR3. The chain uses TRBV9 and TRBJ2-7; 10 positions agree with TRBD1. The ends lost 0 bases at V and 7 bases at J; junction bases unmatched: 1. The CDR3 length is 13 residues. The germline gives CDR1 SGDLS, CDR2 YYNGEE. CDR3 nucleotide sequence: TGTGCCAGCAGCGTAGGGACAGGGGGAGAGCAGTACTTC. This sequence encodes CASSVGTGGEQYF. Looking up the rest from reference TRBV9 and TRBJ2-7 gives the full variable domain: DSGVTQTPKHLITATGQRVTLRCSPRSGDLSVYWYQQSLDQGLQFLIQYYNGEERAKGNILERFSAQQFPDLHSELNLSSLELGDSALYFCASSVGTGGEQYFGPGTRLTVT.

The V call is TRBV6-1, the J call TRBJ1-1; 7 bases fit TRBD1. The germline V gene encodes CDR1 MNHNS and CDR2 SASEGT. The CDR3 length is 15 residues. Trimming removed 6 bases from V and 6 bases from J; junction bases left unmatched: 13. The CDR3 DNA follows: TGTGCCAGCAGCGAGGAGGGGGCGTACAGCCCTGAAGCTTTCTTT. Protein: CASSEEGAYSPEAFF.

This clone was seen a single time. The rearrangement uses TRBV14 and TRBJ2-6; 10 bases align to TRBD1. Germline V gene sequence: CDR1 SGHDN, CDR2 FVKESK. The CDR3 sequence is 21 residues long. Losses at the gene ends were 1 base for V and 1 base for J; bases not matched to a gene: 13. CDR3 in DNA: TGTGCCAGCAGCCAAGTCGACCCGTGGACAGGGGGTTCATCTGGGGCCAACGTCCTGACTTTC. Translated, it gives CASSQVDPWTGGSSGANVLTF.

The chain combines TRBV5-1 with TRBJ2-3; 9 bases are shared with TRBD2. J lost 2 bases, V lost 1 base, and 2 bases had no gene match. The CDR3 totals 15 residues. CDR1 is SGHRS, CDR2 YFSETQ, per germline. CDR3 DNA: TGCGCCAGCAGCTTGCTAGCGGGGCCCACAGATACGCAGTATTTT. This gives the protein CASSLLAGPTDTQYF.

The chain has TRBV29-1 and TRBJ1-2; D ambiguous. Germline values: CDR1 SQVTM, CDR2 ANQGSEA. This CDR3 is 13 amino acids long. Between the trimmed V and J ends, which lost 3 bases and 1 base, there was a span of 9 bases. The CDR3 DNA sequence: TGCAGCGTTGAGTCAAGAGGTAACTATGGCTACACCTTC. Its protein is CSVESRGNYGYTF. The complete variable domain, with remaining parts taken from reference TRBV29-1 and TRBJ1-2, reads SAVISQKPSRDICQRGTSLTIQCQVDSQVTMMFWYRQQPGQSLTLIATANQGSEATYESGFVIDKFPISRPNLTFSTLTVSNMSPEDSSIYLCSVESRGNYGYTFGSGTRLTVV.

The chain uses TRBV5-6 and TRBJ2-1, with 8 bases fitting TRBD2. CDR1 is SGHDT and CDR2 is YYEEEE in the germline V gene. CDR3 length: 17 amino acids. Germline trimming cut 0 bases from V and 0 bases from J; bases unmatched to any gene: 5. CDR3 bases: TGTGCCAGCAGCTTGGGTACTAGCGGAAGCTCCTACAATGAGCAGTTCTTC. This sequence encodes CASSLGTSGSSYNEQFF.

The J gene is TRBJ2-3, the V gene TRBV10-1, with TRBD2 matching 7 bases. The germline V gene has CDR1 WNHNN and CDR2 SYGVQD (reference sequence). This CDR3 spans 16 amino acids. V dropped 9 bases and J dropped 3; count of bases not matched to a gene: 15. The CDR3, as DNA: TGCGCCAGGACAAGACTAGCCCTCCCTGGAACAGATACGCAGTATTTT. Translation: CARTRLALPGTDTQYF.

The chain couples TRBV9 to TRBJ2-1; D gene unclear. CDR3 length: 15 amino acids. Germline assignment: CDR1 SGDLS and CDR2 YYNGEE. V lost 4 bases, J lost 3 bases, and 14 bases lay in between. The CDR3 is CASSPARLLYNEQFF. The CDR3 DNA sequence: TGTGCCAGCAGCCCCGCCAGACTCCTCTACAATGAGCAGTTCTTC. The full variable domain, completed using reference TRBV9 and TRBJ2-1, is DSGVTQTPKHLITATGQRVTLRCSPRSGDLSVYWYQQSLDQGLQFLIQYYNGEERAKGNILERFSAQQFPDLHSELNLSSLELGDSALYFCASSPARLLYNEQFFGPGTRLTVL.

The rearrangement uses TRBV5-1 and TRBJ2-3; D unresolved. Trimming removed 4 bases at V and 4 bases at J, with 10 bases between. Germline V gene lookup returns CDR1 SGHRS and CDR2 YFSETQ. The CDR3 sequence is 13 residues long. Here the CDR3 DNA reads TGCGCCAGCAGCCCTCGGTCGGCAGATACGCAGTATTTT. Its protein is CASSPRSADTQYF.

A single count supports this clone. This sequence joins TRBV19 and TRBJ2-6, with 9 positions matching TRBD1. The germline V gene has CDR1 LNHDA and CDR2 SQIVND (reference sequence). V trimming: 6 bases; J trimming: 4 bases; junction bases outside the gene matches: 16. CDR3 size: 19 residues. CDR3 region: CASSPGDRDPLAGANVLTF. CDR3 DNA sequence: TGTGCCAGTAGCCCGGGGGACAGGGACCCATTGGCCGGGGCCAACGTCCTGACTTTC.

The V gene is TRBV18, the J gene TRBJ2-1; 9 nucleotides line up with TRBD1. CDR3 length: 21 amino acids. V lost 2 bases to trimming and J lost 6 bases; unmatched junction nucleotides: 23. CDR1 is KGHSH, CDR2 LQKENI, per germline. The CDR3 loop reads CASSPGPPGQGRPNQPNEQFF. Written as DNA, the CDR3 is TGTGCCAGCTCACCAGGGCCGCCGGGACAGGGCCGACCTAACCAACCCAATGAGCAGTTCTTC.

The rearrangement links TRBV18 to TRBJ2-7; D is uncertain. With 0 bases removed from V and 5 bases from J, the gap between germline ends came to 2 bases. The CDR3 extends over 11 amino acids. Germline V gene lookup returns CDR1 KGHSH and CDR2 LQKENI. The CDR3 spells CASSPPDEQYF. Here the CDR3 DNA reads TGTGCCAGCTCACCACCGGACGAGCAGTACTTC.